The T cell receptor (beta chain) described here comes from a study of cytomegalovirus exposure and HLA in healthy donors. Trimming cost V 6 bases and J 6 bases, with 24 bases left between them. The CDR3 contains 15 residues. CDR1 and CDR2 from the germline V gene are SQVTM and ANQGSEA. Study findings and constraints: Follow-up analysis later connected one missense variant in DCLRE1C with trimming of TCR beta V- and J-genes.

PCR primers comprised 60 Vbeta and 13 Jbeta primers. Produced via immunoSEQ multiplex PCR; TCRdb's table is partial and in-frame only. The table for this sample gives under 150,000 clones. Turning to this clone: Its antigen is unidentified.

The sequenced material came from PBMCs. The receptor was derived from a woman between 55 and 75 years old in good health and CMV-seronegative. The rearrangement links TRBV29-1 to TRBJ2-7; D perhaps matches TRBD1 (6 bases). The CDR3 DNA follows: TGCAGCGTGCTTCGATCTACAGGGTTAGGGTCCGAGCAGTACTTC. Protein product: CSVLRSTGLGSEQYF.